This TCR beta chain was sequenced for a study of blood T cell repertoires in COVID-19 (dated by TCRdb to the early 2020s). Context from the whole study: Collaborator samples came from the United States, Italy and Spain and covered acute and convalescent phases of COVID-19. The material from the prospective study consisted of cDNA or gDNA derived from T cells, B-cell-depleted T cells, or PBMCs. Deeply sampled blood TCRbeta repertoires from subjects exposed to, actively infected with, or recovered from COVID-19 were included in the dataset. The repertoires were released in a freely available public database meant as a resource for research on the immune response to SARS-CoV-2. The samples were drawn from the first 160 participants of the ongoing ImmuneRACE study and from about 1,200 subjects provided by 6 global collaborators. Nearly every sample came with metadata listing a de-identified subject ID, COVID-19 status, age in years and sex. Where HLA class I and class II types were available, the types were taken from metadata supplied by the sample provider, not from assay-based typing.

Each collaborating institution followed its own protocols to collect whole blood in K2EDTA tubes. For TCRbeta analysis, collaborators shipped samples in one of three forms: frozen whole blood, isolated PBMCs, or DNA extracted from either of those sample types. On the study overall, not on this receptor specifically: How much clinical and demographic metadata was included differed by source and by participant, and the metadata was provided uncurated.

V is cut back by 10 bases and J by 3 bases, with 10 bases in the junction unmatched. CDR1 and CDR2 are read off the germline V gene (reference sequence) as MNHEY and SMNVEV. The CDR3 numbers 15 residues from cysteine through phenylalanine. Of the read, only the CDR3 DNA is kept; its 45 bases are in frame from base 1. A word on this clone: Its recognized antigen is unknown. Base qualities are not provided; no much larger clone lies one nucleotide away.

TCRbeta CDR3 regions were amplified from genomic DNA by means of the immunoSEQ Assay, a bias-controlled multiplex PCR. Concerning the study's data processing: The number of nucleated cells in each sample was estimated from the amplification of reference gene primers within the assay. To quantify the absolute abundance of each unique TCRbeta CDR3 rearrangement, sequence reads were collapsed and filtered. For each sample, productive Simpson clonality was calculated as the square root of Simpson's diversity index over productive rearrangements. Sourced from immuneACCESS, this table was stored by TCRdb with only in-frame sequences that have V and J called. A share of the clones is absent; for the studies checked, an unresolved V gene accounts for under half, and the remainder has no known explanation. V, J and clone size were drawn from that table, and D and trimming were deduced from the DNA. The sample table holds 65,000 or so clones, of which 90% were seen once. 1.3% of the sample rests with the top ten.

This clonotype originated in a man between 60 and 75 years old with acute or convalescent COVID-19. Sequencing input: peripheral blood. The V and J segments used are TRBV27 and TRBJ2-1, with 9 bases aligning to TRBD1. Here the CDR3 is given as CATTMDRGFYNEQFF. The sequenced DNA: TGTGCCACCACAATGGACAGGGGTTTCTACAATGAGCAGTTCTTC.